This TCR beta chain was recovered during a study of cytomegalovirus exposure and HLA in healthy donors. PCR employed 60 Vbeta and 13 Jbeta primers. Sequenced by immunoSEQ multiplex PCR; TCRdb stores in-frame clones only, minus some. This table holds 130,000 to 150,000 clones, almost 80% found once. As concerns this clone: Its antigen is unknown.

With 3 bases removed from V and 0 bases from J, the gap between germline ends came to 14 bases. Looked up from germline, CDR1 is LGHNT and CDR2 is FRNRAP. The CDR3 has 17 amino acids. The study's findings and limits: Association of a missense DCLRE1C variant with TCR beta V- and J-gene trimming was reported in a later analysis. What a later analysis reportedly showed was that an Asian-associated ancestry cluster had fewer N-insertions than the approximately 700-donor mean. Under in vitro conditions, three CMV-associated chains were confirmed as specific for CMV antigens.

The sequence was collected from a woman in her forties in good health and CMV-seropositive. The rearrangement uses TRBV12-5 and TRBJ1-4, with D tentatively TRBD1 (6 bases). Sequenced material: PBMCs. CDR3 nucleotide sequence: TGTGCTAGTGGTTTCTTGGGGGACACGTCAACTAATGAAAAACTGTTTTTT. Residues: CASGFLGDTSTNEKLFF.